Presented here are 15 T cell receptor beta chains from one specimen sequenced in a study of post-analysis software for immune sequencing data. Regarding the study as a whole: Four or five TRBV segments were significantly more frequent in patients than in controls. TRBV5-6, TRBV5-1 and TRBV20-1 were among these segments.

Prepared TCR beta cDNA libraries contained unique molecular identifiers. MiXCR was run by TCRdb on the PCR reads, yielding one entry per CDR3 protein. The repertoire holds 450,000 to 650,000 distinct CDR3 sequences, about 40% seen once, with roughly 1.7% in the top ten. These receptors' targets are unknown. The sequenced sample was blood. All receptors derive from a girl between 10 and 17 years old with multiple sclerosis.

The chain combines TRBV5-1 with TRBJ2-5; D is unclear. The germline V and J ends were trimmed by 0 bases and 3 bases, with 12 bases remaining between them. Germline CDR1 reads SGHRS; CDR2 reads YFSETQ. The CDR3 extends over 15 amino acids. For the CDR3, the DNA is TGCGCCAGCAGCTTGGCCGTCCGGGCTGAAGAGACCCAGTACTTC. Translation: CASSLAVRAEETQYF.

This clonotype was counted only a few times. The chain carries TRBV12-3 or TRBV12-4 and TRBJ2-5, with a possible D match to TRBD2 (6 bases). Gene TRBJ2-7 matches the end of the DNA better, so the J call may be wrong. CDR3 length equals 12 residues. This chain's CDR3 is CASSGSGTEQYF. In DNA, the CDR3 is TGTGCCTCGAGCGGGTCAGGTACCGAGCAGTACTTC.

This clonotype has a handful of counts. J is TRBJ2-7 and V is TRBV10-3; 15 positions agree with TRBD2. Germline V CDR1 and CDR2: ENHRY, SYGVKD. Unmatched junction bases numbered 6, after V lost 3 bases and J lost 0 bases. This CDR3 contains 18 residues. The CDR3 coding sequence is TGTGCCATCAGTGATTTTGGGACTAGCGGGAGGCCCTCCTACGAGCAGTACTTC. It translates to CAISDFGTSGRPSYEQYF.

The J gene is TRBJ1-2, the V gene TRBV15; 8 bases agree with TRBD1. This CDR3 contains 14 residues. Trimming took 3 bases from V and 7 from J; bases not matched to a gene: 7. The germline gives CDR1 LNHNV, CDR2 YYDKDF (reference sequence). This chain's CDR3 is CATSRETGGFGYTF. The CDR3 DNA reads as TGTGCCACCAGCAGGGAAACAGGGGGATTTGGCTACACCTTC.

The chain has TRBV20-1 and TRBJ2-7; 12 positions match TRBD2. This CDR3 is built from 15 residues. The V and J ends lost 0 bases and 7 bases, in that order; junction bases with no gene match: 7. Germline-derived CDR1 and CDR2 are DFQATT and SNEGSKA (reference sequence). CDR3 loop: CSARDVTSGGQEQYF. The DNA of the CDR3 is TGCAGTGCTAGAGATGTGACTAGCGGGGGCCAAGAGCAGTACTTC.

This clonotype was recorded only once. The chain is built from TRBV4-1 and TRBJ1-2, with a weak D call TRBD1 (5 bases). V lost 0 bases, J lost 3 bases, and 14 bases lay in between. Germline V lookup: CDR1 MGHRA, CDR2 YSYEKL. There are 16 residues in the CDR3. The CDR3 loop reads CASSQDPGWSDYGYTF. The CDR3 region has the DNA TGCGCCAGCAGCCAAGATCCAGGGTGGTCTGACTATGGCTACACCTTC.

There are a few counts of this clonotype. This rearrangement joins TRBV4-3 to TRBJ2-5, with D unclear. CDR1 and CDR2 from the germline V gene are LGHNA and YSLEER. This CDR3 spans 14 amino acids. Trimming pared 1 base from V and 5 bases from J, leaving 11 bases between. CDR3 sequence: CASSQGVMVETQYF. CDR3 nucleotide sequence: TGCGCCAGCAGCCAAGGGGTGATGGTCGAGACCCAGTACTTC.

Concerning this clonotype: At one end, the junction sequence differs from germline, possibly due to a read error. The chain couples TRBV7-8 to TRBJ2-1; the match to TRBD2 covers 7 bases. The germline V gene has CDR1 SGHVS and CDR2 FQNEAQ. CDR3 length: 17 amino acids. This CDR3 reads CASGLRDGNPGGNEQFF. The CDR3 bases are TGTGCCAGCGGCTTGCGAGACGGAAACCCGGGAGGCAATGAGCAGTTCTTC. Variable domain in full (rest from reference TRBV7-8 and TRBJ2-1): GAGVSQSPRYKVAKRGQDVALRCDPISGHVSLFWYQQALGQGPEFLTYFQNEAQLDKSGLPSDRFFAERPEGSVSTLKIQRTQQEDSAVYLCASGLRDGNPGGNEQFFGPGTRLTVL.

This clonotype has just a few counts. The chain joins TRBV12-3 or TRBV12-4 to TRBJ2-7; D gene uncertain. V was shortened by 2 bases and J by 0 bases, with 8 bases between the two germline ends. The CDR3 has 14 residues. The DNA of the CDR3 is TGTGCCAGCAGTTTATTCGGTCTCTCCTACGAGCAGTACTTC. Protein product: CASSLFGLSYEQYF.

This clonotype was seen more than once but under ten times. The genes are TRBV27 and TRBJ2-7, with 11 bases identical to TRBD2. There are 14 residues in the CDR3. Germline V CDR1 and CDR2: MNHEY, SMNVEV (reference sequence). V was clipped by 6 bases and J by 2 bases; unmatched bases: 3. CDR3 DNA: TGTGCCAGCAGCCCACTAGCGGGAGCCTACGAGCAGTACTTC. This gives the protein CASSPLAGAYEQYF.

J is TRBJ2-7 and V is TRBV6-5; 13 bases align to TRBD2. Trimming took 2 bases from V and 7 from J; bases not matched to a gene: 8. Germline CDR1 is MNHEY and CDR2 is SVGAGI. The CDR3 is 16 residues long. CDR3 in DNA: TGTGCCAGCAGTTACCCAGGGACTAGCGGGGTCTGGGAGCAGTACTTC. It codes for CASSYPGTSGVWEQYF.

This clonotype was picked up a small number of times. CDR3 in DNA: TGCAGTGCTAGAGAGCAGCACCCAGATAGCGAGCAGTACTTC. As protein: CSAREQHPDSEQYF. This rearrangement joins TRBV20-1 to TRBJ2-5, with unresolved D. The J call could be wrong; TRBJ2-7 is a better fit for the DNA end. This CDR3 is built from 14 residues. CDR1 and CDR2 from the germline V gene are DFQATT and SNEGSKA (reference sequence).

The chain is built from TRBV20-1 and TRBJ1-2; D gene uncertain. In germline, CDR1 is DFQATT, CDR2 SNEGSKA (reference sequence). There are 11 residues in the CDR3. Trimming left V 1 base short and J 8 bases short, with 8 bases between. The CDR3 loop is CSARGSNGYTF. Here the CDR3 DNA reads TGCAGTGCTAGAGGTTCTAACGGCTACACCTTC.

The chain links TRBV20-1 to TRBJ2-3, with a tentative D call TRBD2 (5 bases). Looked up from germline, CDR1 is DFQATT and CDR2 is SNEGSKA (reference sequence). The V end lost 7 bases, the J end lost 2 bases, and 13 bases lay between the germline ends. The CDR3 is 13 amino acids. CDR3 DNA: TGCAGTGGCGGGCGGCAATCCACAGATACGCAGTATTTT. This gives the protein CSGGRQSTDTQYF.

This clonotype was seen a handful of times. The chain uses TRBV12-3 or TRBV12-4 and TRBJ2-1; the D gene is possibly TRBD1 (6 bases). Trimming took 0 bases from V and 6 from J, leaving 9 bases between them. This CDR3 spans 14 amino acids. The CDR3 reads CASSLAQGGNEQFF. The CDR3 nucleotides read TGTGCCAGCAGTTTAGCGCAAGGGGGCAATGAGCAGTTCTTC.